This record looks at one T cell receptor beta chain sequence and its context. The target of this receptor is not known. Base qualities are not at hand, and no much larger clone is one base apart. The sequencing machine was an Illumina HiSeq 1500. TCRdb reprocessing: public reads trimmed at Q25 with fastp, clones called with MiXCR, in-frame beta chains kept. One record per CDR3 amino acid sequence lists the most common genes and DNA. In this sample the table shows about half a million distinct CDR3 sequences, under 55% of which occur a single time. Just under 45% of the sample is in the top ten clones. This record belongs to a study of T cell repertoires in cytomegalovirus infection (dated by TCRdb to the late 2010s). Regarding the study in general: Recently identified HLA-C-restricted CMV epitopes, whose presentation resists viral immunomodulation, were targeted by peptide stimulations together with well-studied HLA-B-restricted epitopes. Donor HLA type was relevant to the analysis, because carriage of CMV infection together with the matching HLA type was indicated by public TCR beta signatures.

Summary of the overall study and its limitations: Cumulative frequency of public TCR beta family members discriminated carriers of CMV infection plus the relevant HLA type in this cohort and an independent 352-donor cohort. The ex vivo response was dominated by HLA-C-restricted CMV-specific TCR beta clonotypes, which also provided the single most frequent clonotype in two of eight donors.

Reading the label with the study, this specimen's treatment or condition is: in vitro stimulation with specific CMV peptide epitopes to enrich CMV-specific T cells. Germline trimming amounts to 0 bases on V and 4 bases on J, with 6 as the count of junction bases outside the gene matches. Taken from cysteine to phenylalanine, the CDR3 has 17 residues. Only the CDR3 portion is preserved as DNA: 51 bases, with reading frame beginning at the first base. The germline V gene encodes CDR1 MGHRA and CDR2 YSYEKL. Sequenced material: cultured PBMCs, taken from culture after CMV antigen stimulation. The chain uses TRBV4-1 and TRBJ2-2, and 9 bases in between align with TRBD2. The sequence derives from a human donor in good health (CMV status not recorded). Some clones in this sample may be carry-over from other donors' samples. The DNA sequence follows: TGCGCCAGCAGCCAAGAACCTTTACTAGCGGGCACCGGGGAGCTGTTTTTT. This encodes CASSQEPLLAGTGELFF.